The rows below give T cell receptor beta chains drawn from one sample of a study of CD8+ T cells in alopecia areata. Assay: immunoSEQ multiplex PCR; the TCRdb copy retains only in-frame clones and omits some. The profile shows 61,000 or so clones, roughly 96% of them singletons. The sequenced sample was CD8+ T cells sorted from blood, obtained at week 0. Receptors originate from a human donor with alopecia areata. The CDR3 runs from the conserved cysteine through the conserved F or W.

V,J,CDR3
TRBV13,.,CASSLSLGTSSYEQYF
TRBV29-1,TRBJ2-7,CSVEDPQAPYEQYF
TRBV4-1,TRBJ2-7,CASSQAHESSYEQYF
TRBV25-1,TRBJ2-3,CASSEEGVSGGYTDTQYF
TRBV2,TRBJ1-5,CAGASRPDQPQHF
TRBV29-1,TRBJ2-1,CSGDGLWGRTPGSYNEQFF
TRBV4-3,TRBJ2-5,CASSQDGTGGGQETQYF
TRBV6-5,TRBJ2-3,CASRDPRAGTLF
TRBV4-3,TRBJ2-2,CASSQDAIGVGELFF
TRBV4-1,TRBJ2-1,CASSQLLTSGGVYNEQFF
TRBV7-9,TRBJ2-1,CASSSSSGREQFF
TRBV5-1,TRBJ2-7,CASSLGQGMAYEQYF
TRBV4-1,TRBJ2-5,CASSQGAGGSQETQYF
TRBV11-1,TRBJ2-7,CASSPLGGGAAYEQYF
TRBV5-6,TRBJ2-3,CASSLTSPTDTQYF
TRBV18,TRBJ2-3,CASSASGSALADTQYF
TRBV7-2,.,CASSLGYPYEQYF
TRBV4-2,TRBJ2-3,CASSQSSERGPDTQYF
TRBV6-6,TRBJ2-2,CAGQAYSGTNTGELFF
TRBV2,TRBJ1-4,CASNELTNEKLFF
TRBV6-5,TRBJ2-7,CASSYSGSYEQYF
TRBV19,TRBJ1-2,CASGGQTGSEGNYGYTF
TRBV7-9,TRBJ2-5,CASSLAGWDRQETQYF
TRBV10-3,TRBJ2-7,CAISEQAEAYEQYF
TRBV7-2,.,CASSFERTSYSYEQYF
TRBV9,TRBJ2-3,CASSLGLAWADTQYF
TRBV29-1,TRBJ1-3,CSVDFGGSSGNTIYF
TRBV7-2,TRBJ2-7,CASSLGPSGEYYEQYF
TRBV10-3,TRBJ2-3,CAIMRDTYTDTQYF
TRBV7-6,TRBJ2-7,CASSLQPSYYEQYF
TRBV4-3,TRBJ2-1,CASSQEANEQFF
TRBV7-9,TRBJ1-1,CASSLGRDRGPNTEAFF
TRBV30,TRBJ2-7,CAWSPGQGASDEQYF
TRBV6-6,TRBJ2-7,CASSPTGTGLHEQYF
TRBV2,TRBJ2-7,CASSEGQSYEQYF
TRBV9,TRBJ2-2,CASSVRGVNTGELFF
TRBV7-2,TRBJ1-1,CASSSYTEATTEAFF
TRBV23-1,TRBJ2-2,CAVNGGTGELFF
TRBV4-1,TRBJ2-7,CASSQSTSGGAYEQYF
TRBV7-9,TRBJ2-5,CASSFTGDPVSQETQYF
TRBV4-1,TRBJ2-2,CASSQELHYTGELFF
TRBV19,TRBJ2-6,CASSLGTSGANVLTF
TRBV7-9,TRBJ2-7,CASSLGDAYEQYF